Sequencing of this T cell receptor beta chain was carried out in a study of T cell responses to AZD1222 COVID-19 vaccine. Study summary: Second-dose groups at about 4 or about 12 weeks were pooled. Study-level findings and limits: Repertoire samples came only from after the peak T cell response. Targets within unmutated variant regions were reportedly found for nearly half of spike-specific TCRs. Among the donors, most were white British and more were female, and clonal diversity was possibly underestimated.

Assay: immunoSEQ multiplex PCR; the TCRdb copy retains only in-frame clones and omits some. In the table there are roughly 180,000 clones, about 91% of which are singletons. The germline gives CDR1 MNHEY, CDR2 SVGAGI. The CDR3 has 14 amino acids. J gave up 10 bases and V 4 bases, and 6 bases lay outside the gene matches. In regard to this clone: Its antigen is still unknown.

The material was peripheral blood, obtained on day 0 of AZD1222 vaccination. The chain couples TRBV6-5 to TRBJ1-6; 8 nucleotides agree with TRBD1. The clonotype originates from an adult in good health. CDR3: CASSSRTGYSPLHF. Written as DNA, the CDR3 is TGTGCCAGCAGTTCCAGGACAGGGTACTCACCCCTCCACTTT.